This T cell receptor beta chain came from a study of blood T cell repertoires in COVID-19. Whole-study context: From T cells, B-cell-depleted T cells, or PBMCs came the material, which was cDNA or gDNA.

In the authors' workflow: Reference gene primer amplification gave estimated nucleated cell counts. Profiling relied on immunoSEQ multiplex PCR, and the TCRdb table lists in-frame clones only, not all of them. That table supplies the V and J calls and clone size; D and trimming were determined from the DNA. The table shows about 160,000 clones, with approximately 90% occurring only once. Trimming took off 4 bases at V and 3 bases at J, with 17 bases between the two ends. CDR1 and CDR2 from the germline V gene are SEHNR and FQNEAQ (reference sequence). This CDR3 region has 16 residues. Seattle researchers signed up patients amid active infection and tracked them longitudinally.

V usage is TRBV7-9 and J usage is TRBJ2-3, with D perhaps TRBD2 (5 bases). The TCR comes from a man younger than 45 with COVID-19, enrolled during active disease. The specimen sequenced was peripheral blood. CDR3 DNA sequence: TGTGCCAGCAGCTCCGGTGCCGACCGAGGGACAGATACGCAGTATTTT. Residues: CASSSGADRGTDTQYF.